This entry is about one T cell receptor beta chain. CDR1 is SQVTM, CDR2 ANQGSEA, per germline. CDR3 size: 14 residues. Trimming pared 2 bases from V and 7 bases from J, leaving 15 bases between. This entry is derived from a study of Ad26.COV2.S vaccination and SARS-CoV-2 variants. Treatment indicated: over 15 received Ad26.COV2.S at low or high dose, single or two shots; roughly five received placebo; per-sample allocation not given. The samples were gathered on day 63 after the first injection of vaccine or placebo. Data came from immunoSEQ multiplex PCR; TCRdb stores just in-frame clones and leaves some out. The repertoire consists of about 380,000 clones, with about four fifths occurring once and the leading ten covering almost 7.5%.

The sequencing here drew on peripheral blood, taken in a trial of Ad26.COV2.S vaccine versus placebo. This TCR derives from a person aged 18 to 59 who received the Ad26.COV2.S COVID-19 vaccine or a placebo. The V and J genes are TRBV29-1 and TRBJ2-1; a possible D gene is TRBD1 (6 bases). CDR3 residues: CSVERDRSYNEQFF. The DNA for the CDR3 is TGCAGCGTTGAAAGAGACAGGAGTTATAATGAGCAGTTCTTC.